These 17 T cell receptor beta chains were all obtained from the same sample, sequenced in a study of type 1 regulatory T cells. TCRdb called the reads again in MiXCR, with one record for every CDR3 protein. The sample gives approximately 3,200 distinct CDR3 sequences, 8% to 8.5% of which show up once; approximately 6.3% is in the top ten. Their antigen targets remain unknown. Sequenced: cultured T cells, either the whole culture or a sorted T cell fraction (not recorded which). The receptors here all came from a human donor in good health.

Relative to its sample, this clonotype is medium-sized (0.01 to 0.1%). The CDR3, as DNA: TGTGCCAGCAGCTTTACAGGAGTGGTAGCCGGGGAGCTGTTTTTT. Its translation: CASSFTGVVAGELFF. The J gene is TRBJ2-2, the V gene TRBV7-2; possibly TRBD1 for D (5 bases). Trimming removed 3 bases at V and 6 bases at J, with 14 bases between. Germline CDR1 is SGHTA and CDR2 is FQGNSA. CDR3 length equals 15 residues.

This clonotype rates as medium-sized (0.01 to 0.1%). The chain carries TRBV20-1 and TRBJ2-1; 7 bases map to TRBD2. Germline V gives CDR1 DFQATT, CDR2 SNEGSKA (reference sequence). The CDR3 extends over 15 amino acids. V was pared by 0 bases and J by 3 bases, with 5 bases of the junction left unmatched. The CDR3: CSARDSGLVYNEQFF. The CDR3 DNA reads TGCAGTGCTAGAGATTCCGGACTAGTCTACAATGAGCAGTTCTTC.

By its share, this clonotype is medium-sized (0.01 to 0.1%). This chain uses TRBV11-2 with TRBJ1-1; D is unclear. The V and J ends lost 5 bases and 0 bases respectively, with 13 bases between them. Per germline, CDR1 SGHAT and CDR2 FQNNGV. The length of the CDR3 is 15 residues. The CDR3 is CASSPPWVMNTEAFF. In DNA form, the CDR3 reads TGTGCCAGCAGCCCCCCGTGGGTGATGAACACTGAAGCTTTCTTT.

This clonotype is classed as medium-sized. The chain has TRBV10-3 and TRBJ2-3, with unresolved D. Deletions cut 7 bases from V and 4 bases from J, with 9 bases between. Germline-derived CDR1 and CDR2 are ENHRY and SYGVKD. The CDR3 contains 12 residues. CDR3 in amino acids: CAITDAADTQYF. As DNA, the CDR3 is TGTGCCATCACTGACGCGGCAGATACGCAGTATTTT.

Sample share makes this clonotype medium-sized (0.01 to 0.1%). CDR3 DNA: TGTGCCAGCAGCTTACAGGGAGGAGGCAATCAGCCCCAGCATTTT. This codes for CASSLQGGGNQPQHF. The chain is built from TRBV5-4 and TRBJ1-5; TRBD1 is a possible D gene (6 bases). V lost 2 bases to trimming and J lost 2 bases, with 11 bases between them. The CDR3 runs 15 residues. CDR1 is SGHNT and CDR2 is YYREEE in the germline V gene (reference sequence).

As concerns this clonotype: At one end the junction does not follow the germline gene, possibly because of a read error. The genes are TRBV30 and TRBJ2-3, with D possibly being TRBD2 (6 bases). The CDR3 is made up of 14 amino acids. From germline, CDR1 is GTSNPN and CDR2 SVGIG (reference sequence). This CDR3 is CAWRVYGGTDTQDF. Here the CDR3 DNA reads TGTGCCTGGAGGGTATACGGGGGAACAGATACGCAGGATTTT.

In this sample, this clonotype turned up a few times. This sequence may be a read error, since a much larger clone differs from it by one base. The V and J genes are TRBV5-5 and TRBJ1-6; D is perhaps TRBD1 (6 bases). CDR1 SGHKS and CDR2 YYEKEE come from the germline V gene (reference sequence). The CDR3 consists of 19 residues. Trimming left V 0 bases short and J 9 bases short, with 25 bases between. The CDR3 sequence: CASSLGVGGGRLERSPLHF. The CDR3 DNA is TGTGCCAGCAGCTTGGGGGTCGGGGGGGGCCGGTTGGAACGTTCACCCCTCCACTTT.

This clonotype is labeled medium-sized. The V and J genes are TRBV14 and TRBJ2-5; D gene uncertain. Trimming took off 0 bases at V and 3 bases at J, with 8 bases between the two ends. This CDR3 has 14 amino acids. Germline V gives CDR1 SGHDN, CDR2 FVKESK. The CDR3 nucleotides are TGTGCCAGCAGCCAAGATTCGAAAGAAGAGACCCAGTACTTC. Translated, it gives CASSQDSKEETQYF.

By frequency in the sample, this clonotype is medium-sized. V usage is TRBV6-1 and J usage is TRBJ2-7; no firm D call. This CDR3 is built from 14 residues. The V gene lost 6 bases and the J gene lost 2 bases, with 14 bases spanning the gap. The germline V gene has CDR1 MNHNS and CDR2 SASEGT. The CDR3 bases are TGTGCCAGCAGGAGTCTACTACCAGCCTACGAGCAGTACTTC. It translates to CASRSLLPAYEQYF.

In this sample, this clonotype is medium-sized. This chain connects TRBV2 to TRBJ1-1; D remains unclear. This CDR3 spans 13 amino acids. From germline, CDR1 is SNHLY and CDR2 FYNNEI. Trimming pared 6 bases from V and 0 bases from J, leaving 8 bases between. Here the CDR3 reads CASRPTVNTEAFF. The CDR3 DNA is TGTGCCAGCAGACCGACGGTGAACACTGAAGCTTTCTTT.

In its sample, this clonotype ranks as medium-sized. This CDR3 reads CASRTHSSPYEQYF. CDR3 sequence (DNA): TGTGCCAGCAGGACCCATTCATCCCCCTACGAGCAGTACTTC. V gene TRBV28 combines with J gene TRBJ2-7; D unclear. The CDR3 length is 14 residues. CDR1 and CDR2 (germline): MDHEN, SYDVKM. V lost 6 bases and J lost 2, with 14 bases in between.

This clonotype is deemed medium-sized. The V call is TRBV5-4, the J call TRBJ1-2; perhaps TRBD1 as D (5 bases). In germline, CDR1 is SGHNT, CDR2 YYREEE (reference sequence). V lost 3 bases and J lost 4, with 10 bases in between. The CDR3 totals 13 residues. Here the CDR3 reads CASSSGGGYGYTF. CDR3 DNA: TGTGCCAGCAGCTCTGGGGGGGGCTATGGCTACACCTTC.

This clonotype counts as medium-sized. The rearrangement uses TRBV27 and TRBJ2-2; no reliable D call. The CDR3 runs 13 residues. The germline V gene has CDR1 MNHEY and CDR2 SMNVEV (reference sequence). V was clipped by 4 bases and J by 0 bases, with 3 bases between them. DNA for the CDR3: TGTGCCAGCAGTTATACGAACACCGGGGAGCTGTTTTTT. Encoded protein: CASSYTNTGELFF.

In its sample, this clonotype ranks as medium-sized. The DNA for the CDR3 is TGTGCCAGCACCCCGGGACTAGCTTCCACCGGGGAGCTGTTTTTT. This codes for CASTPGLASTGELFF. This sequence joins TRBV2 and TRBJ2-2, with TRBD2 matching over 9 bases. Per the germline V gene, CDR1 is SNHLY and CDR2 is FYNNEI. The trim removed 7 bases at V and 4 bases at J, leaving 7 bases unmatched. This CDR3 spans 15 amino acids.

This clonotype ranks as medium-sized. The CDR3 here is CASSQDAITGTEAFF. The CDR3 DNA reads as TGTGCCAGCAGCCAAGATGCCATAACGGGCACTGAAGCTTTCTTT. The gene calls are TRBV3-1 and TRBJ1-1, with D unresolved. CDR1 is LGHDT, CDR2 YNNKEL, per germline (reference sequence). The CDR3 spans 15 residues. V gave up 0 bases and J gave up 4 bases, with 12 bases separating them.

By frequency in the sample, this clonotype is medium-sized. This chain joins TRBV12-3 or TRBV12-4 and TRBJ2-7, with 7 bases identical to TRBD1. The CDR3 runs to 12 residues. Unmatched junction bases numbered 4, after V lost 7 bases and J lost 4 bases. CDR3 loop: CASIGTEYEQYF. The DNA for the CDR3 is TGTGCCAGCATCGGGACAGAGTACGAGCAGTACTTC.

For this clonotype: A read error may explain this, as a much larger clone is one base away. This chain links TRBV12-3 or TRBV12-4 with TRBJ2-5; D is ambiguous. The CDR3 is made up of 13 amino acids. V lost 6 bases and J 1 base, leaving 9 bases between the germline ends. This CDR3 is CASRFGLQETQYF. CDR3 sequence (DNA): TGTGCCAGCAGGTTCGGTCTCCAAGAGACCCAGTACTTC.